Below are 10 T cell receptor beta chains sequenced from a single sample in a study of shared clonotypes between healthy human individuals. Only in-frame clones appear in the TCRdb table, and some are missing; sequencing was by immunoSEQ multiplex PCR. The sample lists 2.3 million or so clones, 80% to 95% occurring once. Source material: naive CD4+ T cells from PBMCs. Subset: CD45RA+ positively selected. These receptors were taken from a young man in good health. Some clones in this sample may be carry-over from other donors' samples.

V usage is TRBV5-4 and J usage is TRBJ2-7; 7 bases agree with TRBD1. CDR3 length: 15 amino acids. The junction had 8 bases not matched to a gene; V was cut back by 1 base and J by 4 bases. Per germline, CDR1 SGHNT and CDR2 YYREEE (reference sequence). The CDR3 bases are TGTGCCAGCAGCTTGCCGGGACAGCGCTCGTACGAGCAGTACTTC. Protein: CASSLPGQRSYEQYF.

The chain couples TRBV5-4 to TRBJ2-3; tentatively, D is TRBD1 (6 bases). There are 15 residues in the CDR3. Germline values: CDR1 SGHNT, CDR2 YYREEE (reference sequence). Trimming took off 6 bases at V and 4 bases at J, with 18 bases between the two ends. Here the CDR3 reads CASKTRRGAADTQYF. The CDR3, as DNA: TGTGCCAGCAAAACCCGCAGGGGCGCGGCAGATACGCAGTATTTT.

The gene calls are TRBV10-3 and TRBJ1-2; 7 bases match TRBD1. The length of the CDR3 is 15 residues. V was clipped by 6 bases and J by 4 bases; unmatched bases: 11. From germline, CDR1 is ENHRY and CDR2 SYGVKD. DNA for the CDR3: TGTGCCATCAGCACGCAGGGGGAGGGCCTCTATGGCTACACCTTC. Its translation is CAISTQGEGLYGYTF.

CDR3 nucleotide sequence: TGTGCCAGCAGCACTACTAGCGGTCAAGAGACCCAGTACTTC. Translating gives CASSTTSGQETQYF. The chain links TRBV7-2 to TRBJ2-5, with 8 bases aligning to TRBD2. The ends lost 5 bases at V and 2 bases at J; junction bases unmatched: 4. The CDR3 loop spans 14 amino acids. Germline V gene sequence: CDR1 SGHTA, CDR2 FQGNSA.

This chain connects TRBV18 to TRBJ2-1; 11 bases are a match to TRBD2. This CDR3 spans 17 amino acids. Germline CDR1 reads KGHSH; CDR2 reads LQKENI. Trimming at V came to 3 bases and at J to 11 bases, leaving 15 bases not matched to a gene. This CDR3 reads CASSPLPGTSGSIQQFF. Here the CDR3 DNA reads TGTGCCAGCTCACCCCTCCCCGGGACTAGCGGCTCGATACAGCAGTTCTTC. The full variable domain, completed using reference TRBV18 and TRBJ2-1, is NAGVMQNPRHLVRRRGQEARLRCSPMKGHSHVYWYRQLPEEGLKFMVYLQKENIIDESGMPKERFSAEFPKEGPSILRIQQVVRGDSAAYFCASSPLPGTSGSIQQFFGPGTRLTVL.

The V and J genes are TRBV6-1 and TRBJ2-7, with D unclear. Germline V gene lookup returns CDR1 MNHNS and CDR2 SASEGT. V lost 0 bases and J 0 bases, leaving 9 bases between the germline ends. CDR3 size: 15 residues. The DNA of the CDR3 is TGTGCCAGCAGTGAAGCGGCAGGTAGCTCCTACGAGCAGTACTTC. It is translated as CASSEAAGSSYEQYF.

The chain couples TRBV5-4 to TRBJ1-1; tentative D call: TRBD1 (5 bases). Germline V gene sequence: CDR1 SGHNT, CDR2 YYREEE (reference sequence). The CDR3 extends over 15 amino acids. The V gene lost 1 base and the J gene lost 1 base, with 11 bases spanning the gap. CDR3 DNA: TGTGCCAGCAGCTTGTTTGGCAGGGAGAACACTGAAGCTTTCTTT. Translating gives CASSLFGRENTEAFF.

Concerning this clone: Other DNA sequences within the sample encode an identical CDR3. The rearrangement links TRBV29-1 to TRBJ1-1, with unresolved D. V shed 3 bases and J shed 5 bases, with 10 bases lying between them. Per the germline V gene, CDR1 is SQVTM and CDR2 is ANQGSEA. This CDR3 region has 12 residues. The CDR3 DNA reads as TGCAGCGTTGACCGAGTAGGGACTGAAGCTTTCTTT. Its translation: CSVDRVGTEAFF.

CDR3 region: CSARTGAFNTEAFF. The CDR3 DNA reads TGCAGCGCCCGGACAGGGGCATTCAACACTGAAGCTTTCTTT. The chain links TRBV29-1 to TRBJ1-1; 9 bases match TRBD1. J gave up 2 bases and V 7 bases, and 8 bases lay outside the gene matches. The CDR3 has 14 amino acids. Germline V gene lookup returns CDR1 SQVTM and CDR2 ANQGSEA.

This rearrangement joins TRBV2 to TRBJ2-3; no definite D call. This CDR3 has 13 amino acids. Germline assignment: CDR1 SNHLY and CDR2 FYNNEI. The ends were cut back, 10 bases at V and 1 base at J, with 12 bases in the middle. The CDR3 bases are TGTGCCATCTCAGAACCGGGCACAGATACGCAGTATTTT. It yields the protein CAISEPGTDTQYF.